The 19 T cell receptor beta chains given below trace back to one sample, sequenced in a study of CD8 T cells in Susac syndrome. RNA totalling roughly 0.5 to 1 ug underwent reverse transcription with random hexamers. Each CDR3 protein is one row after TCRdb ran MiXCR on the immunoSEQ multiplex PCR reads. Of approximately 260,000 distinct CDR3 sequences listed, around 96% are singletons. The sequencing input was CD4+ T cells from PBMCs. Receptor source: a human donor with Susac syndrome.

CDR3 coding DNA: TGCAATGCAAACCCCGGGACTAGCGGGAGGGTCTACGAGCAGTACTTC. This gives the protein CNANPGTSGRVYEQYF. This chain connects TRBV20-1 to TRBJ2-7; 16 positions agree with TRBD2. CDR3 size: 16 residues. Germline CDR1 reads DFQATT; CDR2 reads SNEGSKA (reference sequence).

This chain connects TRBV20-1 to TRBJ2-4; D uncertain. V lost 0 bases and J 0 bases, leaving 6 bases between the germline ends. Germline V CDR1 and CDR2: DFQATT, SNEGSKA (reference sequence). CDR3 length: 14 amino acids. CDR3: CSARERLAKNIQYF. The CDR3 DNA follows: TGCAGTGCTAGAGAACGACTAGCCAAAAACATTCAGTACTTC.

There are a few counts of this clonotype. This chain connects TRBV12-5 to TRBJ2-5, with a weak D call TRBD1 (5 bases). This CDR3 has 11 amino acids. CDR1 LGHNT and CDR2 FRNRAP come from the germline V gene. V was cut by 6 bases and J by 5 bases, with 7 bases left in between. CDR3: CASGQGETQYF. CDR3 DNA: TGTGCTAGTGGCCAGGGTGAGACCCAGTACTTC.

This chain uses TRBV29-1 with TRBJ1-1; 7 nucleotides line up with TRBD1. The V segment lost 4 bases and the J segment 1 base; nucleotides outside the gene matches: 6. The CDR3 has 14 residues. CDR1 is SQVTM and CDR2 is ANQGSEA in the germline V gene. The CDR3 sequence is CSVVGDSQNTEAFF. CDR3 coding DNA: TGCAGCGTTGTGGGGGACAGTCAGAACACTGAAGCTTTCTTT.

This chain uses TRBV7-9 with TRBJ1-1; 8 bases fit TRBD1. V lost 5 bases and J lost 6; bases outside the gene matches: 5. CDR3 size: 13 residues. Germline V lookup: CDR1 SEHNR, CDR2 FQNEAQ (reference sequence). The CDR3 DNA reads as TGTGCCAGCAGCCGACAGGGGCAATCTGAAGCTTTCTTT. Its translation: CASSRQGQSEAFF.

V and J are TRBV20-1 and TRBJ2-2; 7 bases line up with TRBD1. J gave up 6 bases and V 6 bases, and 7 bases lay outside the gene matches. Germline CDR1 and CDR2: DFQATT and SNEGSKA (reference sequence). The CDR3 totals 13 residues. DNA of the CDR3: TGCAGTGCGGAGGAGACAGGGTCCGGGGAGCTGTTTTTT. As protein: CSAEETGSGELFF.

This sequence joins TRBV18 and TRBJ1-1; possible D gene TRBD1, 5 bases. Germline-derived CDR1 and CDR2 are KGHSH and LQKENI. The CDR3 extends over 15 amino acids. V was trimmed by 1 base and J by 4 bases, leaving 13 bases between them. The DNA of the CDR3 is TGTGCCAGCTCACCACGGGGGGTAAGTGGCACTGAAGCTTTCTTT. Its protein is CASSPRGVSGTEAFF.

The J gene is TRBJ2-7, the V gene TRBV20-1, with a weak D call TRBD2 (6 bases). V shed 0 bases and J shed 3 bases, with 18 bases lying between them. The CDR3 is made up of 16 amino acids. The germline gives CDR1 DFQATT, CDR2 SNEGSKA (reference sequence). For the CDR3, the DNA is TGCAGTGCTAGAGATGAAGGAGGGGCGGGATTCTACGAGCAGTACTTC. Protein sequence: CSARDEGGAGFYEQYF.

DNA of the CDR3: TGTGCCAGCAGCTTCACAGATGAAGCTTTCTTT. Its protein is CASSFTDEAFF. The V gene is TRBV11-3, the J gene TRBJ1-1; D is unclear. The germline gives CDR1 SGHNT, CDR2 YENEEA. This CDR3 contains 11 residues. Trimming pared 3 bases from V and 7 bases from J, leaving 6 bases between.

This chain connects TRBV29-1 to TRBJ1-1; tentatively, D is TRBD1 (5 bases). V gave up 6 bases and J gave up 1 base, with 12 bases separating them. This CDR3 has 13 residues. The germline gives CDR1 SQVTM, CDR2 ANQGSEA. The CDR3 loop reads CSVGGVGNTEAFF. The CDR3 bases are TGCAGCGTGGGGGGAGTGGGGAACACTGAAGCTTTCTTT.

V usage is TRBV30 and J usage is TRBJ1-5, with no clear D. The CDR3 has 14 amino acids. Germline V CDR1 and CDR2: GTSNPN, SVGIG (reference sequence). V shed 0 bases and J shed 0 bases, with 6 bases lying between them. The CDR3 sequence: CAWSVKSSNQPQHF. Written as DNA, the CDR3 is TGTGCCTGGAGTGTAAAAAGTAGCAATCAGCCCCAGCATTTT.

This sequence joins TRBV25-1 and TRBJ1-2; D ambiguous. The CDR3 consists of 13 residues. CDR1 is MGHDK and CDR2 is SYGVNS in the germline V gene. The germline V and J ends were trimmed by 2 bases and 4 bases, with 8 bases remaining between them. This chain's CDR3 is CASSEGRTYGYTF. CDR3 DNA sequence: TGTGCCAGCAGTGAAGGGAGGACCTATGGCTACACCTTC.

This rearrangement joins TRBV30 to TRBJ1-5, with D uncertain. Trimming shortened V by 2 bases and J by 0 bases, and 8 bases separated the two germline ends. The CDR3 loop spans 14 amino acids. CDR1 and CDR2 (germline): GTSNPN, SVGIG (reference sequence). The chain's CDR3 is CAWSRGNSNQPQHF. The CDR3 nucleotides are TGTGCCTGGAGTCGAGGGAATAGCAATCAGCCCCAGCATTTT. The full variable domain, completed using reference TRBV30 and TRBJ1-5, is SQTIHQWPATLVQPVGSPLSLECTVEGTSNPNLYWYRQAAGRGLQLLFYSVGIGQISSEVPQNLSASRPQDRQFILSSKKLLLSDSGFYLCAWSRGNSNQPQHFGDGTRLSIL.

The chain uses TRBV7-8 and TRBJ2-5, with a possible D match to TRBD2 (6 bases). Trimming removed 5 bases from V and 1 base from J, with 11 bases in between. Germline V gene sequence: CDR1 SGHVS, CDR2 FQNEAQ. The CDR3 length is 14 residues. The CDR3 spells CASSGGTPQETQYF. The CDR3, as DNA: TGTGCCAGCAGCGGAGGGACCCCCCAAGAGACCCAGTACTTC.

The chain couples TRBV29-1 to TRBJ1-1; a possible D gene is TRBD1 (6 bases). The V gene lost 7 bases and the J gene lost 11 bases, with 20 bases spanning the gap. The CDR3 has 12 residues. Per the germline V gene, CDR1 is SQVTM and CDR2 is ANQGSEA. The CDR3 spells CSAPRGGNEAFF. The CDR3 DNA is TGCAGCGCCCCGCGGGGGGGCAATGAGGCTTTCTTT.

The chain has TRBV20-1 and TRBJ2-7; D possibly corresponds to TRBD1 (6 bases). The CDR3 length is 13 residues. Germline V lookup: CDR1 DFQATT, CDR2 SNEGSKA (reference sequence). Trimming cost V 3 bases and J 7 bases, with 16 bases left between them. CDR3: CSARSRGPLEQYF. CDR3 sequence (DNA): TGCAGTGCTAGGTCCAGGGGCCCTCTAGAGCAGTACTTC.

This chain uses TRBV25-1 with TRBJ2-4; 7 positions match TRBD1. The CDR3 loop spans 19 amino acids. The germline V gene has CDR1 MGHDK and CDR2 SYGVNS. J gave up 1 base and V 1 base, and 13 bases lay outside the gene matches. CDR3 in DNA: TGTGCCAGCAGTGAATCCTATTCCCGACAGGGTCTGGCCAAAAACATTCAGTACTTC. Its protein product is CASSESYSRQGLAKNIQYF. The full variable domain, in which reference TRBV25-1 and TRBJ2-4 provide the parts outside the CDR3, is EADIYQTPRYLVIGTGKKITLECSQTMGHDKMYWYQQDPGMELHLIHYSYGVNSTEKGDLSSESTVSRIRTEHFPLTLESARPSHTSQYLCASSESYSRQGLAKNIQYFGAGTRLSVL.

The chain is built from TRBV18 and TRBJ2-1; 10 positions agree with TRBD1. This CDR3 spans 15 amino acids. The junction had 10 bases not matched to a gene; V was cut back by 8 bases and J by 6 bases. Germline assignment: CDR1 KGHSH and CDR2 LQKENI. CDR3 region: CASAFRQGASNEQFF. The CDR3 DNA follows: TGTGCCAGCGCGTTCAGACAGGGGGCAAGCAATGAGCAGTTCTTC.

The chain has TRBV25-1 and TRBJ2-4; the D is unclear. Germline loops: CDR1 MGHDK, CDR2 SYGVNS. The CDR3 totals 11 residues. The V end lost 2 bases, the J end lost 4 bases, and 0 bases lay between the germline ends. The chain's CDR3 is CASSEKNIQYF. Here the CDR3 DNA reads TGTGCCAGCAGTGAAAAAAACATTCAGTACTTC.